This record concerns one T cell receptor (beta chain) sequence. The repertoire was sequenced with immunoSEQ multiplex PCR; TCRdb's copy has only in-frame clones and lacks some. The sample lists approximately 260,000 clones, 89% occurring once. This specimen belongs to a study of blood T cell repertoires in COVID-19. The CDR3 consists of 12 residues. Trimming took 8 bases from V and 10 from J; bases not matched to a gene: 10. Germline values: CDR1 LGHDT, CDR2 YNNKEL (reference sequence). The sample taken for sequencing was peripheral blood. This TCR came from a woman aged 40 to 50 who had recovered from COVID-19. The chain links TRBV3-1 (or the pseudogene TRBV3-2) to TRBJ1-2; 7 nucleotides agree with TRBD1. DNA of the CDR3: TGTGCCAGCTCGGCAGGGGGATTTGCCTACACCTTC. Its translation: CASSAGGFAYTF.